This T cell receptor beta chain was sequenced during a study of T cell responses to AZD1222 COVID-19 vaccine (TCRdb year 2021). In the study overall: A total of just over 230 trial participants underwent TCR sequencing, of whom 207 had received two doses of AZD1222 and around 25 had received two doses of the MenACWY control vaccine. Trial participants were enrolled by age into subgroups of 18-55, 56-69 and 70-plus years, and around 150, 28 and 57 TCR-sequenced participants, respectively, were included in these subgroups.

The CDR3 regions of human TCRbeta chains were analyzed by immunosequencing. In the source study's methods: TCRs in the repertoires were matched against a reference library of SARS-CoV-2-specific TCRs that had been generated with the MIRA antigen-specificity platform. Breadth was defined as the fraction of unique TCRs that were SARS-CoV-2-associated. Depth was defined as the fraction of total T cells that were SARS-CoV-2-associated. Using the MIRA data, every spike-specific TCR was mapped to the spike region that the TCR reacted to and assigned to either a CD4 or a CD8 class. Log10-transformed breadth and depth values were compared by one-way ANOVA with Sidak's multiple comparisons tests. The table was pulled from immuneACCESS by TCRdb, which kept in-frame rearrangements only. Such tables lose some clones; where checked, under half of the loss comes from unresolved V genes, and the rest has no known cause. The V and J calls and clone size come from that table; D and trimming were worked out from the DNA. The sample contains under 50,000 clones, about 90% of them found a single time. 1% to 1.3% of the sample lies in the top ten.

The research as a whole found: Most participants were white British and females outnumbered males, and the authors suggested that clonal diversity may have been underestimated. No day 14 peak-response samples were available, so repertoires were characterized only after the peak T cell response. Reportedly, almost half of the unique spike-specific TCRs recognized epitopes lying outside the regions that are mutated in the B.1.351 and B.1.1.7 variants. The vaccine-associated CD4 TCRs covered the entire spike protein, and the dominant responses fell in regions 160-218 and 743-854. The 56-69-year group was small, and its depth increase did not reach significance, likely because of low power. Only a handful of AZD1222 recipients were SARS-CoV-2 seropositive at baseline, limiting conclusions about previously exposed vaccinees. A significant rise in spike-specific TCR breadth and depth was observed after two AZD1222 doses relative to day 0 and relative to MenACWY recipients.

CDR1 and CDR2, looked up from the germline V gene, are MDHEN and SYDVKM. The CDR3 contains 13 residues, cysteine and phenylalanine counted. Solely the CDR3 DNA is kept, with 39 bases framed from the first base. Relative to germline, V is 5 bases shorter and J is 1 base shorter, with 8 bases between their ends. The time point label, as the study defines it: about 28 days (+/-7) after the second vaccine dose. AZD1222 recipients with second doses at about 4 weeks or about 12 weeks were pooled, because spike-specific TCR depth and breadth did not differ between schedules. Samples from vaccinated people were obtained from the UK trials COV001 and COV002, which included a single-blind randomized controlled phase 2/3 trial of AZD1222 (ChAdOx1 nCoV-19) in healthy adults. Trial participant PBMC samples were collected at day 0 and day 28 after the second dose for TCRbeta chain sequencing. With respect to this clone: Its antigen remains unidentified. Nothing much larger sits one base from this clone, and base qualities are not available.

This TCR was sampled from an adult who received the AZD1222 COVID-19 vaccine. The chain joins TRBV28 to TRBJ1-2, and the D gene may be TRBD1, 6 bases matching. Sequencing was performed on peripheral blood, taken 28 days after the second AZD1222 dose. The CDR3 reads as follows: CASSGGLNYGYTF. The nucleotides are TGTGCCAGCAGTGGGGGCCTTAACTATGGCTACACCTTC.